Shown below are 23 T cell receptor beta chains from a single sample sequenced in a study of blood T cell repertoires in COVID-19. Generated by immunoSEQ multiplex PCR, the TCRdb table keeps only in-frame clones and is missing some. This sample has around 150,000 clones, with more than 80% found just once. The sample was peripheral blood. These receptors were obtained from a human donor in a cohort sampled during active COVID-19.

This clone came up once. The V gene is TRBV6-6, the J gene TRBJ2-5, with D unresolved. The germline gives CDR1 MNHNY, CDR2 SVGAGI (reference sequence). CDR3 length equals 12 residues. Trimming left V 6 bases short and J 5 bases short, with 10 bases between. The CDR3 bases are TGTGCCAGCAGAGACCTGGGCGAGACCCAGTACTTC. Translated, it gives CASRDLGETQYF.

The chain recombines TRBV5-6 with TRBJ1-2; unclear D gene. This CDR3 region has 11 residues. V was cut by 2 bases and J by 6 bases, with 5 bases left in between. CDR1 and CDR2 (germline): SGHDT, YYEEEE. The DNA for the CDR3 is TGTGCCAGCAGCTTCGGGGATGGCTACACCTTC. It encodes CASSFGDGYTF.

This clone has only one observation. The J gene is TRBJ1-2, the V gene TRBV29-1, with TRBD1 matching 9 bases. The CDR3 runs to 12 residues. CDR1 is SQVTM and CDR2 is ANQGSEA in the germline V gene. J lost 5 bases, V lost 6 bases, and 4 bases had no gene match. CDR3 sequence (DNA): TGCAGCGTAGAACAGGGGGCATATGGCTACACCTTC. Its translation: CSVEQGAYGYTF.

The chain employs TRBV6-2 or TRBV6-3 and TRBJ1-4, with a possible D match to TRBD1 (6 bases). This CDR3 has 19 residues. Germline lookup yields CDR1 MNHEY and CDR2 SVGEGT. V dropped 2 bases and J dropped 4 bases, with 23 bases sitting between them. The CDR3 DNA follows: TGTGCCAGCAGTTACCGTCCCCGGGGGGCCCTAAACCGTAATGAAAAACTGTTTTTT. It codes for CASSYRPRGALNRNEKLFF.

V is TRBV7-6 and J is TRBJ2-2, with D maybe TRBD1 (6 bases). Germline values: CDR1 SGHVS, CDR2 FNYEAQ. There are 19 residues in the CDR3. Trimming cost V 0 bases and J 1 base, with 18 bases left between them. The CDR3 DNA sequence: TGTGCCAGCAGCTTAGCTCGGCCAGTGGGGGCCCTGAACACCGGGGAGCTGTTTTTT. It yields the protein CASSLARPVGALNTGELFF. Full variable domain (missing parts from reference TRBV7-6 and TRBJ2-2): GAGVSQSPRYKVTKRGQDVALRCDPISGHVSLYWYRQALGQGPEFLTYFNYEAQQDKSGLPNDRFSAERPEGSISTLTIQRTEQRDSAMYRCASSLARPVGALNTGELFFGEGSRLTVL.

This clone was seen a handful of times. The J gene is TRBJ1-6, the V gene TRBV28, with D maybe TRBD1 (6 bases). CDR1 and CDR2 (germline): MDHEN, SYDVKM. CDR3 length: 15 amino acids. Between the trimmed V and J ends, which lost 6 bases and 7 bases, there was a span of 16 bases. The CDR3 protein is CASSPGARRNSPLHF. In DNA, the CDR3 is TGTGCCAGCAGCCCAGGGGCGCGGAGAAATTCACCCCTCCACTTT.

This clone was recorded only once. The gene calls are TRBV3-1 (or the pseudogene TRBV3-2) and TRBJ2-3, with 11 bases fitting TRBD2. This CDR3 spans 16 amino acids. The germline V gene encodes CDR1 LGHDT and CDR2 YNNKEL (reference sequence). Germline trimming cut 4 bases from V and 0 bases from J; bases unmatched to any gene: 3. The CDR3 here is CASSPTSGTSTDTQYF. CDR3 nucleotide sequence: TGTGCCAGCAGCCCGACTAGCGGGACTAGCACAGATACGCAGTATTTT.

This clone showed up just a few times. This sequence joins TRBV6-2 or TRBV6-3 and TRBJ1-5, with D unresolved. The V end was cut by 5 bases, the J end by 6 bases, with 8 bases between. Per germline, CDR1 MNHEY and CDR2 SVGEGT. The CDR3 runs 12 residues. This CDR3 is CASSQTLQPQHF. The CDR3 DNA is TGTGCCAGCAGTCAGACTCTTCAGCCCCAGCATTTT.

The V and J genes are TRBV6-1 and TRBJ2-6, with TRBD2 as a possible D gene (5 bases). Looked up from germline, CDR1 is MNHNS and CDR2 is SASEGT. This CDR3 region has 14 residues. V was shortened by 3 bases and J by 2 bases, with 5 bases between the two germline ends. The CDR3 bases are TGTGCCAGCAGTGACGGGACTGGGGCCAACGTCCTGACTTTC. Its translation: CASSDGTGANVLTF.

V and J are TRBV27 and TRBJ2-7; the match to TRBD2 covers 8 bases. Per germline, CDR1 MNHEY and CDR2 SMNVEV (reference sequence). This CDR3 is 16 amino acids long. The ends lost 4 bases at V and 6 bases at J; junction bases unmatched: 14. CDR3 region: CASSSVAGGIGSEQYF. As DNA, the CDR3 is TGTGCCAGCAGTTCGGTTGCGGGGGGCATAGGGAGCGAGCAGTACTTC.

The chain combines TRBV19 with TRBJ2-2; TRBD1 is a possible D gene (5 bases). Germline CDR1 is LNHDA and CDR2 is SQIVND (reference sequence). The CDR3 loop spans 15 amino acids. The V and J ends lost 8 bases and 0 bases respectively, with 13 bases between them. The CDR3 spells CASRPAGSNTGELFF. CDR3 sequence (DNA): TGTGCCAGTCGCCCCGCAGGGTCGAACACCGGGGAGCTGTTTTTT.

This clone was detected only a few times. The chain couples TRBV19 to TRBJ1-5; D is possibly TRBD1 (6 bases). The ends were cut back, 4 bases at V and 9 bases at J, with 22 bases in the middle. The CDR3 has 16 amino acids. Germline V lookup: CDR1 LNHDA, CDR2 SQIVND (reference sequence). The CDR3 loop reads CASSTRARPQGRPQHF. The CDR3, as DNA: TGTGCCAGTAGTACCAGGGCCCGGCCTCAGGGGCGGCCCCAGCATTTT. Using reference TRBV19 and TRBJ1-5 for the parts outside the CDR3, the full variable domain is DGGITQSPKYLFRKEGQNVTLSCEQNLNHDAMYWYRQDPGQGLRLIYYSQIVNDFQKGDIAEGYSVSREKKESFPLTVTSAQKNPTAFYLCASSTRARPQGRPQHFGDGTRLSIL.

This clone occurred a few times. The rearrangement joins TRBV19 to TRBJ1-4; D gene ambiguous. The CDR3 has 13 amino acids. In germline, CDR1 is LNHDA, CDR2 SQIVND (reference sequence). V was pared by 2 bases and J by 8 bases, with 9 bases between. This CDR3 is CASSIQSGEKLFF. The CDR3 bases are TGTGCCAGTAGTATACAGAGCGGCGAAAAACTGTTTTTT.

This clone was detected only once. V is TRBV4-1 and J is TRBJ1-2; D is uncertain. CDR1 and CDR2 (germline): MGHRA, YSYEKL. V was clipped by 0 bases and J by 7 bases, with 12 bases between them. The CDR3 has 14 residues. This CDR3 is CASSQDRGIRGYTF. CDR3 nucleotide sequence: TGCGCCAGCAGCCAAGATCGGGGAATACGTGGCTACACCTTC.

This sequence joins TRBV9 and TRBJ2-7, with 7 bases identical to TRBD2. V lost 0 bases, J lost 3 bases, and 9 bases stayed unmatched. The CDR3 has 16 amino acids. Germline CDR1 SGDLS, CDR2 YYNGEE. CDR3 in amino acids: CASSVGKASGHYEQYF. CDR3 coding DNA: TGTGCCAGCAGCGTAGGGAAGGCTAGCGGTCACTACGAGCAGTACTTC.

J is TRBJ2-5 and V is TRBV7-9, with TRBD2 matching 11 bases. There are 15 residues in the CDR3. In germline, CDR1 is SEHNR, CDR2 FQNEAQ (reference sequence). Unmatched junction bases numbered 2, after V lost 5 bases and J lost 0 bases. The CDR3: CASSPGLADQETQYF. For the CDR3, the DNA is TGTGCCAGCAGCCCGGGACTAGCGGACCAAGAGACCCAGTACTTC.

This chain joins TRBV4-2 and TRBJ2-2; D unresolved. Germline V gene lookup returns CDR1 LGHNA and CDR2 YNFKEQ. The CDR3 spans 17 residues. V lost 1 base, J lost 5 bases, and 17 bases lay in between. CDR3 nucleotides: TGTGCCAGCAGCCAAGCCATACAGATTATTACTACCGGGGAGCTGTTTTTT. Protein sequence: CASSQAIQIITTGELFF.

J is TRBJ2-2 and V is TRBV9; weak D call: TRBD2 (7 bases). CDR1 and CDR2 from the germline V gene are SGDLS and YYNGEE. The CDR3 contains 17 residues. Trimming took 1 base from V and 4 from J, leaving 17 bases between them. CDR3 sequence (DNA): TGTGCCAGCAGCGTATTGGGCGCGGGGGCCACCACCGGGGAGCTGTTTTTT. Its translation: CASSVLGAGATTGELFF.

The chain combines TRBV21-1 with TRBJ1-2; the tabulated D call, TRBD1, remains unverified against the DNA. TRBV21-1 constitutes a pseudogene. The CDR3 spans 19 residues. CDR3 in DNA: TGTGCCAGCAGCAAAGTAAAAGGAAGGTCAGGGGATAAGGGGTATGGCTACACCTTC. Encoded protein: CASSKVKGRSGDKGYGYTF.

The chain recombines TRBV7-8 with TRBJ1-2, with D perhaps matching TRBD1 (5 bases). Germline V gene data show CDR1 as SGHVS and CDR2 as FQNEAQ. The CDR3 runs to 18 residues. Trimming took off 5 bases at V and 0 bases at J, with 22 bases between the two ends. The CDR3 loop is CASSPDSGHFGTNYGYTF. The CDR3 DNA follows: TGTGCCAGCAGCCCAGACTCCGGACACTTCGGAACTAACTATGGCTACACCTTC.

The CDR3 here is CASEHLAGGRLGYGYTF. The CDR3 nucleotides are TGCGCCAGCGAACATTTGGCAGGGGGCAGGTTGGGCTATGGCTACACCTTC. The gene calls are TRBV10-1 and TRBJ1-2; the match to TRBD1 covers 8 bases. This CDR3 has 17 amino acids. Germline-derived CDR1 and CDR2 are WNHNN and SYGVQD (reference sequence). The J segment lost 4 bases and the V segment lost 8 bases, leaving 18 bases of the junction unmatched.

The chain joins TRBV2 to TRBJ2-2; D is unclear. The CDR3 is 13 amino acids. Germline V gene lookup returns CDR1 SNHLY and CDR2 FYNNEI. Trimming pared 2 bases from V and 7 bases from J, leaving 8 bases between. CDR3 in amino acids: CASSESNGGELFF. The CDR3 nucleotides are TGTGCCAGCAGTGAATCGAACGGCGGGGAGCTGTTTTTT. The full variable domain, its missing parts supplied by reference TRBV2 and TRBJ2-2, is EPEVTQTPSHQVTQMGQEVILRCVPISNHLYFYWYRQILGQKVEFLVSFYNNEISEKSEIFDDQFSVERPDGSNFTLKIRSTKLEDSAMYFCASSESNGGELFFGEGSRLTVL.

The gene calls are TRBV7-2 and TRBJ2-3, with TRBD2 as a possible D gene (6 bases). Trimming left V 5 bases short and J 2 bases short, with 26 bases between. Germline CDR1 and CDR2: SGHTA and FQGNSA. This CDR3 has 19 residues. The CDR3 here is CASSPGGIWNPSTTDTQYF. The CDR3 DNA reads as TGTGCCAGCAGCCCCGGCGGGATCTGGAACCCCTCGACCACAGATACGCAGTATTTT.